The 10 T cell receptor beta chains below come from one sample, sequenced in a study of cytomegalovirus exposure and HLA in healthy donors. PCR used 60 Vbeta primers and 13 Jbeta primers. Some clones are missing from TCRdb's copy, which holds only in-frame ones; the method was immunoSEQ multiplex PCR. The data contain about 240,000 clones, 75% to 85% of them singletons. The sample consisted of PBMCs. The receptors come from a woman aged 60-75 years in good health and CMV-seropositive.

V and J are TRBV27 and TRBJ2-7, with D possibly TRBD1 on 6 matching bases. Trimming took off 6 bases at V and 0 bases at J, with 15 bases between the two ends. Germline V CDR1 and CDR2: MNHEY, SMNVEV (reference sequence). CDR3 length: 15 amino acids. The CDR3: CASSPSGHFSYEQYF. As DNA, the CDR3 is TGTGCCAGCAGCCCGTCGGGACACTTCTCCTACGAGCAGTACTTC.

The rearrangement uses TRBV28 and TRBJ2-7, with 10 bases that match TRBD1. With V trimmed by 2 bases and J by 6 bases, 10 bases remained unmatched. In germline, CDR1 is MDHEN, CDR2 SYDVKM. The CDR3 length is 16 residues. The CDR3 DNA reads TGTGCCAGCAGTTTAACCCCGGGACAGGGGAGCCGCGAGCAGTACTTC. It yields the protein CASSLTPGQGSREQYF.

A single count supports this clone. The CDR3 here is CASSPGGVSYNEQFF. In nucleotides, the CDR3 is TGCGCCAGCAGCCCCGGGGGGGTTTCCTACAATGAGCAGTTCTTC. V is TRBV5-1 and J is TRBJ2-1; 8 bases agree with TRBD2. V was clipped by 4 bases and J by 1 base; unmatched bases: 4. The CDR3 spans 15 residues. Germline assignment: CDR1 SGHRS and CDR2 YFSETQ. Variable domain in full (rest from reference TRBV5-1 and TRBJ2-1): KAGVTQTPRYLIKTRGQQVTLSCSPISGHRSVSWYQQTPGQGLQFLFEYFSETQRNKGNFPGRFSGRQFSNSRSEMNVSTLELGDSALYLCASSPGGVSYNEQFFGPGTRLTVL.

The genes are TRBV27 and TRBJ1-5; D ambiguous. The germline gives CDR1 MNHEY, CDR2 SMNVEV (reference sequence). The CDR3 runs 15 residues. Trimming took 6 bases from V and 0 from J, leaving 12 bases between them. CDR3 region: CASRRATDSNQPQHF. DNA of the CDR3: TGTGCCAGCAGAAGAGCGACCGATAGCAATCAGCCCCAGCATTTT.

The V gene is TRBV5-1, the J gene TRBJ2-5; 7 nucleotides line up with TRBD1. The J call could be wrong; TRBJ2-7 is a better fit for the DNA end. Germline V gene sequence: CDR1 SGHRS, CDR2 YFSETQ. The CDR3 has 18 amino acids. For the CDR3, the DNA is TGCGCCAGCAGCTTGTCCCAGAGGGACAGAGTTTCACCTTACGAGCAGTACTTC. It is translated as CASSLSQRDRVSPYEQYF.

This rearrangement joins TRBV27 to TRBJ2-7, with a possible D match to TRBD1 (5 bases). V lost 6 bases, J lost 6 bases, and 15 bases lay in between. The germline V gene has CDR1 MNHEY and CDR2 SMNVEV (reference sequence). The CDR3 is 13 residues long. CDR3 in amino acids: CASSRLSRGEQYF. In DNA form, the CDR3 reads TGTGCCAGCAGCCGATTATCAAGGGGCGAGCAGTACTTC.

This clone was recorded only once. V and J are TRBV5-1 and TRBJ1-1; 7 bases fit TRBD1. Trimming cost V 4 bases and J 0 bases; bases outside gene matches: 12. Germline assignment: CDR1 SGHRS and CDR2 YFSETQ. The CDR3 runs to 17 residues. The CDR3 loop reads CASSQSDRPAVNTEAFF. The CDR3 DNA reads TGCGCCAGCAGCCAGTCGGACAGGCCGGCGGTGAACACTGAAGCTTTCTTT.

This clone was seen once. The V gene is TRBV7-9, the J gene TRBJ2-7; TRBD1 matches 10 bases. The J segment lost 1 base and the V segment lost 1 base, leaving 7 bases of the junction unmatched. The CDR3 has 17 amino acids. Germline-derived CDR1 and CDR2 are SEHNR and FQNEAQ (reference sequence). The CDR3, as DNA: TGTGCCAGCAGCTTAGAGACAGGGGGCCCCTATTCCTACGAGCAGTACTTC. Encoded protein: CASSLETGGPYSYEQYF.

The J gene is TRBJ2-7, the V gene TRBV19, with D uncertain. V dropped 3 bases and J dropped 3 bases, with 9 bases sitting between them. This CDR3 comprises 13 residues. Germline lookup yields CDR1 LNHDA and CDR2 SQIVND (reference sequence). The CDR3 coding sequence is TGTGCCAGTAGTATGGCGGAACGCTACGAGCAGTACTTC. Its translation is CASSMAERYEQYF.

The CDR3 spells CATSRGQGAGAFF. In DNA, the CDR3 is TGTGCCACCAGCAGGGGTCAGGGGGCAGGAGCTTTCTTT. The rearrangement joins TRBV15 to TRBJ1-1; 8 bases are a match to TRBD1. Germline assignment: CDR1 LNHNV and CDR2 YYDKDF (reference sequence). This CDR3 contains 13 residues. Unmatched junction bases numbered 7, after V lost 3 bases and J lost 10 bases.